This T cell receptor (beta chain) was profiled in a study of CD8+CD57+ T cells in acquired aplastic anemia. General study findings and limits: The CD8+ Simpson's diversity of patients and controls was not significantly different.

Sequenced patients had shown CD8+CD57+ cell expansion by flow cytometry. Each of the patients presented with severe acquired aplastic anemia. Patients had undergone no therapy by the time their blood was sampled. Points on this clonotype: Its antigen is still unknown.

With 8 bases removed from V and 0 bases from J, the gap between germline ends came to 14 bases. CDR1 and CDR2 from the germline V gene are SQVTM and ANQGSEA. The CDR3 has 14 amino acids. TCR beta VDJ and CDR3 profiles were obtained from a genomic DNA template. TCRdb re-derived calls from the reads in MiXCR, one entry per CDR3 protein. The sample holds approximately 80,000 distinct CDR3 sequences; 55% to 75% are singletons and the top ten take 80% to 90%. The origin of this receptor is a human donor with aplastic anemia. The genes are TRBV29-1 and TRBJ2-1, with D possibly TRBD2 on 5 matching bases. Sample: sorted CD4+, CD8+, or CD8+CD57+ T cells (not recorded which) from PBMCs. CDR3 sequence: CSIQTTSSYNEQFF. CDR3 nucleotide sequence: TGCAGCATCCAGACTACGAGCTCCTACAATGAGCAGTTCTTC.